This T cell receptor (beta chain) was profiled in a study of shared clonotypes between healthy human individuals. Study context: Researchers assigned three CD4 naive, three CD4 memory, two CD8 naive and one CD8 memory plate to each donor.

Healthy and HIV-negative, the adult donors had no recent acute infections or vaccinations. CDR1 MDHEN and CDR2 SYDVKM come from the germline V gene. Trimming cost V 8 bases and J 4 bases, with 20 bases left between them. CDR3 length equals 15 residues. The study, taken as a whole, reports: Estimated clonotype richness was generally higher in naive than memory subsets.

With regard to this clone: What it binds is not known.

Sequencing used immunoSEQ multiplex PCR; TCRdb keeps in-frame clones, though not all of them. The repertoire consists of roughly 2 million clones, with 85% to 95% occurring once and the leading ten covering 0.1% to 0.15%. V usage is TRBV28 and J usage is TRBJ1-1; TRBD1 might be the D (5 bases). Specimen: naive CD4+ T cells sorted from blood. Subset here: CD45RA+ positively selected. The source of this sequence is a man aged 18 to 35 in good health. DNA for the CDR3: TGTGCCAGCCACTCCATGTGGGGGAGGGTCACTGAAGCTTTCTTT. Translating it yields CASHSMWGRVTEAFF. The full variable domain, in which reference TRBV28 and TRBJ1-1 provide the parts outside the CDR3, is DVKVTQSSRYLVKRTGEKVFLECVQDMDHENMFWYRQDPGLGLRLIYFSYDVKMKEKGDIPEGYSVSREKKERFSLILESASTNQTSMYLCASHSMWGRVTEAFFGQGTRLTVV.